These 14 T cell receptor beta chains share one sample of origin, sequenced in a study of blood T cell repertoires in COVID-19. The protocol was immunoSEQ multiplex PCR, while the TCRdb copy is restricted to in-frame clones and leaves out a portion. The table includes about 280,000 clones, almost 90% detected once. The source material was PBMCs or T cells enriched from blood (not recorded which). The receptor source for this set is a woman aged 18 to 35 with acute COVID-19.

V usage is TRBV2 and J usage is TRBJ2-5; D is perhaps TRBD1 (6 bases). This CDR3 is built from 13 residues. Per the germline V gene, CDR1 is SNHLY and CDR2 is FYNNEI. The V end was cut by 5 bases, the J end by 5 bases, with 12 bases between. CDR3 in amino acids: CASSLGAWETQYF. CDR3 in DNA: TGTGCCAGCAGTCTGGGGGCGTGGGAGACCCAGTACTTC. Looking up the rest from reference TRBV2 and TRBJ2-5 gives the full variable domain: EPEVTQTPSHQVTQMGQEVILRCVPISNHLYFYWYRQILGQKVEFLVSFYNNEISEKSEIFDDQFSVERPDGSNFTLKIRSTKLEDSAMYFCASSLGAWETQYFGPGTRLLVL.

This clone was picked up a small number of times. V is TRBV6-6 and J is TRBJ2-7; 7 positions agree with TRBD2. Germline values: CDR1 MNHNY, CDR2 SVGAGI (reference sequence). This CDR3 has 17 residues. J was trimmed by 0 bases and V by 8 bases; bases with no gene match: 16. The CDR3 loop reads CASRQKGLAVSSYEQYF. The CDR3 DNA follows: TGTGCCAGCCGTCAAAAAGGGCTAGCGGTGAGCTCCTACGAGCAGTACTTC.

CDR3 sequence: CASSGGTYYNEQFF. CDR3 bases: TGTGCCAGCAGCGGTGGGACATACTACAATGAGCAGTTCTTC. This chain connects TRBV9 to TRBJ2-1; TRBD1 is a possible D gene (6 bases). CDR3 length: 14 residues. Deletions cut 3 bases from V and 3 bases from J, with 10 bases between. Germline CDR1 and CDR2: SGDLS and YYNGEE.

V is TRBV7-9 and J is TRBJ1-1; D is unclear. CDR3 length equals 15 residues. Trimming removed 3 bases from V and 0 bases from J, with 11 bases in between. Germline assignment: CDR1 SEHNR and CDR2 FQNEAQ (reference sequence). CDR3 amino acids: CASSFGNPMNTEAFF. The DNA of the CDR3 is TGTGCCAGCAGCTTTGGCAATCCCATGAACACTGAAGCTTTCTTT.

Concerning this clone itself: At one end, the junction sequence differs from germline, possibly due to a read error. The CDR3 is CSVSFNEQFF. The CDR3 region has the DNA TGCAGCGTCTCCTTCAATGAGCAGTTCTTC. The V gene is TRBV29-1, the J gene TRBJ2-1; no clear D. Germline assignment: CDR1 SQVTM and CDR2 ANQGSEA. The CDR3 is 10 residues long.

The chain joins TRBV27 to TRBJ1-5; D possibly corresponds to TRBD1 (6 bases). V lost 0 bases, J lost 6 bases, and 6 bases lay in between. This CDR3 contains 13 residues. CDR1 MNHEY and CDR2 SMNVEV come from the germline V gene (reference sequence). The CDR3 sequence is CASSLSGAQPQHF. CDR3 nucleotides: TGTGCCAGCAGTTTATCGGGGGCTCAGCCCCAGCATTTT.

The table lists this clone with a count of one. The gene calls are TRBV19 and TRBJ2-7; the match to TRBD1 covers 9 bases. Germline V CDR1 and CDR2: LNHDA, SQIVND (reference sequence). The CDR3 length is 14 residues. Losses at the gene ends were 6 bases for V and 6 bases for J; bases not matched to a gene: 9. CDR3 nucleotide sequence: TGTGCCAGTAGCCCAATATGGGACAGGGCCGAGCAGTACTTC. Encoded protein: CASSPIWDRAEQYF.

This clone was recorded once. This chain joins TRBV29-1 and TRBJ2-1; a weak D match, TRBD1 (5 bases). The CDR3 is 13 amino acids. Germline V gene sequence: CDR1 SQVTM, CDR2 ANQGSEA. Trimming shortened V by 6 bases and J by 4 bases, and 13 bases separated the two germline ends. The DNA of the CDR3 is TGCAGCGTAAATAGGGGAACTTACAATGAGCAGTTCTTC. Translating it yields CSVNRGTYNEQFF.

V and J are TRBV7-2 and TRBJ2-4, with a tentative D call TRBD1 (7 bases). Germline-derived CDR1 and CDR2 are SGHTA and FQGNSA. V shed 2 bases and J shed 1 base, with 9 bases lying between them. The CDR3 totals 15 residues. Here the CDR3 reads CASSLSGGAKNIQYF. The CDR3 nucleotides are TGTGCCAGCAGCTTATCAGGGGGGGCCAAAAACATTCAGTACTTC.

The CDR3: CASRAPRLEAGHRGLLFF. In nucleotides, the CDR3 is TGTGCCAGCAGAGCCCCTCGCTTAGAGGCCGGGCACCGGGGTTTACTGTTTTTT. The gene calls are TRBV27 and TRBJ2-2; D might be TRBD2 (5 bases). Germline CDR1 MNHEY, CDR2 SMNVEV (reference sequence). This CDR3 is built from 18 residues. V lost 6 bases, J lost 14 bases, and 34 bases lay in between.

This chain's CDR3 is CASERGRVGYGYTF. The CDR3 DNA sequence: TGTGCCAGCGAACGGGGGAGGGTAGGCTATGGCTACACCTTC. The J gene is TRBJ1-2, the V gene TRBV7-9; D might be TRBD1 (5 bases). Germline CDR1 and CDR2: SEHNR and FQNEAQ (reference sequence). This CDR3 has 14 amino acids. The V gene lost 8 bases and the J gene lost 4 bases, with 17 bases spanning the gap.

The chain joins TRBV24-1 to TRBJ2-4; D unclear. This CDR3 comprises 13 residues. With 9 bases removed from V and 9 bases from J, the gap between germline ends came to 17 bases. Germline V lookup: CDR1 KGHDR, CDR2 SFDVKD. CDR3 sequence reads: CATSDGPLGIQYF. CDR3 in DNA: TGTGCCACCTCCGATGGGCCTTTAGGCATTCAGTACTTC.

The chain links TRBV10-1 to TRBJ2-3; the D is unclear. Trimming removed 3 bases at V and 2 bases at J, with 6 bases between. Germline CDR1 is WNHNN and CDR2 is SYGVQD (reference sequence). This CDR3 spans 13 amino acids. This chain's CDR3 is CASSDPYTDTQYF. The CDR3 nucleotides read TGCGCCAGCAGTGACCCTTACACAGATACGCAGTATTTT.

The CDR3 protein is CASSFMSAGAAAFF. The CDR3 nucleotides read TGTGCCAGCAGTTTTATGTCTGCGGGGGCTGCGGCTTTCTTT. J is TRBJ1-1 and V is TRBV28, with D perhaps TRBD1 (6 bases). The CDR3 covers 14 residues. Germline loops: CDR1 MDHEN, CDR2 SYDVKM. Trimming cost V 3 bases and J 11 bases, with 19 bases left between them.